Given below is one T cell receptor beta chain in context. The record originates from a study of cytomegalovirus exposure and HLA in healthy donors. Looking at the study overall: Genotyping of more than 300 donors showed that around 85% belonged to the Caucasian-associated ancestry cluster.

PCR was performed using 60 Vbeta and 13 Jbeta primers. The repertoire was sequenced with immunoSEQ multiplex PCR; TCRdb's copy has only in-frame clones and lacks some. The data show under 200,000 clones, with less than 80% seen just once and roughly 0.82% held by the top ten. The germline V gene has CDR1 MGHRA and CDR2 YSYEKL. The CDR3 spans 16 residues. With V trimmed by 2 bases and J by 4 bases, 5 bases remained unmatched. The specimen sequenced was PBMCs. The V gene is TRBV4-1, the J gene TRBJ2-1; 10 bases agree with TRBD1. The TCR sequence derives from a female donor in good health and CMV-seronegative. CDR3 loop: CASSQLGQGGYNEQFF. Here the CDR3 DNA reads TGCGCCAGCAGCCAACTAGGACAGGGGGGATACAATGAGCAGTTCTTC.